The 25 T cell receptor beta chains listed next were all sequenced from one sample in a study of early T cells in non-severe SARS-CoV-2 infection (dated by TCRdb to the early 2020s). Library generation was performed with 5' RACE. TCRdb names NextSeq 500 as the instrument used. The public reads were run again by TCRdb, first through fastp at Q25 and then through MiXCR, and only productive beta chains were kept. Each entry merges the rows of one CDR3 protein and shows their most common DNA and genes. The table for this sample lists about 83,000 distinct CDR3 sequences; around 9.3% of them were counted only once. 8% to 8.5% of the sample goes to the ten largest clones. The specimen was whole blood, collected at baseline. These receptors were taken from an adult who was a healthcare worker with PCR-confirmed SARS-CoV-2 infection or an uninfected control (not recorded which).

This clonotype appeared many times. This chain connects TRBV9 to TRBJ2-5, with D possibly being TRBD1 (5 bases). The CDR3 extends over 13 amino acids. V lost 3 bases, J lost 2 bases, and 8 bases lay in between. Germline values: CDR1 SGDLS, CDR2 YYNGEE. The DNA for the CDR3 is TGTGCCAGCAGCGCCTCAGGGCAAGAGACCCAGTACTTC. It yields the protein CASSASGQETQYF.

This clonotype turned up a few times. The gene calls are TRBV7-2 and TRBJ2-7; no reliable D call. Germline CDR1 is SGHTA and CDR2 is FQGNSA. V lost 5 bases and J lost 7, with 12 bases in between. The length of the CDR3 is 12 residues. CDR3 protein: CASSAWGDEQYF. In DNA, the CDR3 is TGTGCCAGCAGCGCTTGGGGTGATGAGCAGTACTTC.

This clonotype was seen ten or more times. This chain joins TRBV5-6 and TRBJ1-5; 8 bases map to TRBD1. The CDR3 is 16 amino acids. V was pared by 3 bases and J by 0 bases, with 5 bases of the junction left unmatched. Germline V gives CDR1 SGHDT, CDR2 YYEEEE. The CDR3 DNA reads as TGTGCCAGCAGCTCGGACAGGGCGATTAGCAATCAGCCCCAGCATTTT. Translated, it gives CASSSDRAISNQPQHF.

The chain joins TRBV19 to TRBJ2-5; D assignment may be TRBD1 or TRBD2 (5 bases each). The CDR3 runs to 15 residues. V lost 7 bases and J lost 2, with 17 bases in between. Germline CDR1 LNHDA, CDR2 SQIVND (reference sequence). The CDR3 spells CASTITWGYQETQYF. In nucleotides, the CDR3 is TGTGCCAGTACCATCACTTGGGGGTATCAAGAGACCCAGTACTTC.

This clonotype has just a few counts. The CDR3: CSARDLQRLVGINEQFF. For the CDR3, the DNA is TGCAGTGCTAGAGACCTCCAGCGACTAGTAGGGATCAATGAGCAGTTCTTC. V usage is TRBV20-1 and J usage is TRBJ2-1; D perhaps matches TRBD2 (6 bases). Per the germline V gene, CDR1 is DFQATT and CDR2 is SNEGSKA (reference sequence). V was trimmed by 0 bases and J by 6 bases, leaving 21 bases between them. The CDR3 length is 17 residues.

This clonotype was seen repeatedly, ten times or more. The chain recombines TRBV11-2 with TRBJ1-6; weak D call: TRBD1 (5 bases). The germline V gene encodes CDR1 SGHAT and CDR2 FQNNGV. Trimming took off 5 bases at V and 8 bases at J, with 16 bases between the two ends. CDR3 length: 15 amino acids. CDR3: CASSPGWFGDSPLHF. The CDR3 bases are TGTGCCAGCAGCCCAGGGTGGTTTGGGGATTCACCCCTCCACTTT.

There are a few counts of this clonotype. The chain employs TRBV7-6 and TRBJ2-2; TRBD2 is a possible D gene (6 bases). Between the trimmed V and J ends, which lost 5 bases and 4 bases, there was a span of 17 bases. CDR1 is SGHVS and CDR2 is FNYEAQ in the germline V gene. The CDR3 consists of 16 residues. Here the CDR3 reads CASSLGPGGGTGELFF. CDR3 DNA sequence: TGTGCCAGCAGCCTGGGCCCCGGGGGAGGCACCGGGGAGCTGTTTTTT.

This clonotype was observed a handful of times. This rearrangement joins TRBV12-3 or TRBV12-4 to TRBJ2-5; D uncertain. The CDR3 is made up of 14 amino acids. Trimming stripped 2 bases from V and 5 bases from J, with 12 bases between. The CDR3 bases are TGTGCCAGCAGTTTAAGGCCGGCGAGGGAGACCCAGTACTTC. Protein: CASSLRPARETQYF.

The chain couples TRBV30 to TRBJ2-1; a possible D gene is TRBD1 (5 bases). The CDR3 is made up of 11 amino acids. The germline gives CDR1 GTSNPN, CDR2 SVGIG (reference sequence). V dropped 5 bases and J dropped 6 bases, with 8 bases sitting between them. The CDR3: CAWGHANEQFF. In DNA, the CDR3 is TGTGCCTGGGGACACGCCAATGAGCAGTTCTTC.

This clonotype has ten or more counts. The CDR3 loop is CASRRTVETQYF. The CDR3 DNA sequence: TGTGCCAGCAGGCGGACAGTGGAGACCCAGTACTTC. V gene TRBV12-3 or TRBV12-4 combines with J gene TRBJ2-5; TRBD1 might be the D (6 bases). The CDR3 is 12 amino acids. V gave up 6 bases and J gave up 5 bases, with 10 bases separating them.

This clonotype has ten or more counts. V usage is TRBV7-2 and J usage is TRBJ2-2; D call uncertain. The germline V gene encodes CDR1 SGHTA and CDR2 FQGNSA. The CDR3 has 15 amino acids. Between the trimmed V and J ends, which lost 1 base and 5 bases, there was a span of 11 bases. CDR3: CASSLDFIQTGELFF. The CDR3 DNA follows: TGTGCCAGCAGCTTAGACTTTATACAAACCGGGGAGCTGTTTTTT.

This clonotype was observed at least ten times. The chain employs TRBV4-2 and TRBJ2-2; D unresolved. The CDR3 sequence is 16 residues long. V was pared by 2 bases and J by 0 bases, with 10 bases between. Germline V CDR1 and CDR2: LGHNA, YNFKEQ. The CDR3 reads CASSQYTATNTGELFF. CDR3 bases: TGTGCCAGCAGCCAATATACAGCAACGAACACCGGGGAGCTGTTTTTT.

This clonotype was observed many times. As DNA, the CDR3 is TGTGCCAGTAGTATCAGCGGGGCGGGGGCTGGCGAGCAGTACTTC. This gives the protein CASSISGAGAGEQYF. This chain joins TRBV19 and TRBJ2-7, with D possibly being TRBD2 (7 bases). The CDR3 spans 15 residues. Germline assignment: CDR1 LNHDA and CDR2 SQIVND (reference sequence). V was pared by 3 bases and J by 6 bases, with 18 bases between.

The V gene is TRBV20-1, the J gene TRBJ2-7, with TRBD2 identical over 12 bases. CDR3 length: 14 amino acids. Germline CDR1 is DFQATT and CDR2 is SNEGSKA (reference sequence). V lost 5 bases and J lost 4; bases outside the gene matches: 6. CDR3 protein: CSAPRTSGNYEQYF. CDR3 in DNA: TGCAGTGCTCCCCGGACTAGCGGGAATTACGAGCAGTACTTC.

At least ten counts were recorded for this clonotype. This chain's CDR3 is CASRGNRGATYEQYF. The DNA for the CDR3 is TGTGCCAGCAGAGGAAACAGGGGGGCCACCTACGAGCAGTACTTC. The J gene is TRBJ2-7, the V gene TRBV2, with 8 nucleotides matching TRBD1. With V trimmed by 6 bases and J by 2 bases, 9 bases remained unmatched. The CDR3 totals 15 residues. Germline V gene lookup returns CDR1 SNHLY and CDR2 FYNNEI.

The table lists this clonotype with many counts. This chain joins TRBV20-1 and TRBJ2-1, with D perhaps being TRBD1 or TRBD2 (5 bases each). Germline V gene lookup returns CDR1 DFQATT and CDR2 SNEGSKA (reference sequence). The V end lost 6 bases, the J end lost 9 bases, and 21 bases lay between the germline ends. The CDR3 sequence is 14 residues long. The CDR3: CSATRGQGGSEQFF. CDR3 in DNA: TGCAGTGCGACTCGGGGTCAGGGTGGTTCTGAGCAGTTCTTC.

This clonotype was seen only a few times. DNA for the CDR3: TGTGCCAGCAGCTTAGGACGTTTAGGCCGGACCCACCAATACGAGCAGTACTTC. Translated: CASSLGRLGRTHQYEQYF. This rearrangement joins TRBV11-2 to TRBJ2-7; D call uncertain. CDR3 length: 18 amino acids. The germline V gene encodes CDR1 SGHAT and CDR2 FQNNGV. V was trimmed by 1 base and J by 4 bases, leaving 23 bases between them.

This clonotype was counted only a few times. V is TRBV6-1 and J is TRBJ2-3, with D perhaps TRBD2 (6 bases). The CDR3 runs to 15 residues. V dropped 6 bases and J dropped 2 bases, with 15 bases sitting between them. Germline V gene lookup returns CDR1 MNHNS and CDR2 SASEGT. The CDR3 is CASRKDYSHTDTQYF. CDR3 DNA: TGTGCCAGCAGGAAGGACTATTCCCACACAGATACGCAGTATTTT.

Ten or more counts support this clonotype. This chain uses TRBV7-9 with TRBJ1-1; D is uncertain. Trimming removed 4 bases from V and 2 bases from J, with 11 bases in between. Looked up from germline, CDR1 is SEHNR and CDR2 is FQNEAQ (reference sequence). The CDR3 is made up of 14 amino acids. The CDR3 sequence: CASSSTGPNTEAFF. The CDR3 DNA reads TGTGCCAGCAGCTCCACCGGGCCTAACACTGAAGCTTTCTTT.

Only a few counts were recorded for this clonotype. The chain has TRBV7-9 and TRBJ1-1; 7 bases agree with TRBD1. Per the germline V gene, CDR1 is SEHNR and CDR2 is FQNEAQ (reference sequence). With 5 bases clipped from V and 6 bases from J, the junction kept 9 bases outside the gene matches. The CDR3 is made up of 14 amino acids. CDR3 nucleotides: TGTGCCAGCAGCCCATACAGGGGAGGTGCTGAAGCTTTCTTT. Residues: CASSPYRGGAEAFF.

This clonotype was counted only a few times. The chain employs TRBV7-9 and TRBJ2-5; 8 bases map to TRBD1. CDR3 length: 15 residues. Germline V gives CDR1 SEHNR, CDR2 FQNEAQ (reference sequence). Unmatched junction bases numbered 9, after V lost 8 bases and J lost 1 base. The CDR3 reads CASGSGTGFQETQYF. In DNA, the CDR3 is TGTGCCAGCGGCTCCGGGACAGGATTCCAAGAGACCCAGTACTTC.

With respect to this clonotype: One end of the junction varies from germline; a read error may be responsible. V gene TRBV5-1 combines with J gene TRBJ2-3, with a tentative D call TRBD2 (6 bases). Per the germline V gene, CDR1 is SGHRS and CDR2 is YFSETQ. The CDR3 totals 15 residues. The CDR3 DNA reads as TGTACCAGCAGCTTGGTTTCGCAGGGAGGCGATACGCAGTATTTT. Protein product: CTSSLVSQGGDTQYF.

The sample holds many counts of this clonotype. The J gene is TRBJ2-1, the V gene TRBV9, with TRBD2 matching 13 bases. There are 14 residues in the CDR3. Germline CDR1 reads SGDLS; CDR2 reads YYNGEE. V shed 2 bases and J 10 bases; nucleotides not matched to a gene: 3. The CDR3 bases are TGTGCCAGCAGCGTCGGACTAGCGGGAGCCGAGCAGTTCTTC. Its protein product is CASSVGLAGAEQFF.

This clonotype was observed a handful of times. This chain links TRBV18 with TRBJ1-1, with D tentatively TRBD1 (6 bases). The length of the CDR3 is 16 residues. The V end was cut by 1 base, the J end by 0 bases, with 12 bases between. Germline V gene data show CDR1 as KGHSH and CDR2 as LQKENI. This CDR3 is CASSPRVGGLNTEAFF. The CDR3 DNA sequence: TGTGCCAGCTCACCACGGGTAGGGGGATTGAACACTGAAGCTTTCTTT.

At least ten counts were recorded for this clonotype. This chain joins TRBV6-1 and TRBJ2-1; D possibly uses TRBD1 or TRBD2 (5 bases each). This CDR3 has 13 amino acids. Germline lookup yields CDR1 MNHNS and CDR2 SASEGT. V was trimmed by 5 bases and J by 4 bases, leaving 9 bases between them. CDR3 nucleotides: TGTGCCAGCAGTCCGGGACCATACAATGAGCAGTTCTTC. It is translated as CASSPGPYNEQFF.